The 5 T cell receptor beta chains below come from one sample, sequenced in a study of technical replicates of blood from a few donors. Only in-frame clones appear in the TCRdb table, and some are missing; sequencing was by immunoSEQ multiplex PCR. The repertoire includes about 88,000 clones, 94% of them detected once, and about 0.26% sits in the top ten. Sequencing was done on a sample of T cells isolated from PBMCs. The receptors were gathered from a human donor in good health.

In DNA, the CDR3 is TGTGCCAGCAGAGGGACTAGCGGGAGACAGCAGTACTTC. Protein: CASRGTSGRQQYF. The rearrangement uses TRBV7-9 and TRBJ2-7; the match to TRBD2 covers 14 bases. The J segment lost 8 bases and the V segment lost 6 bases, leaving 3 bases of the junction unmatched. The CDR3 spans 13 residues. Germline assignment: CDR1 SEHNR and CDR2 FQNEAQ (reference sequence).

V is TRBV5-5 and J is TRBJ2-7; 8 bases match TRBD1. Germline V gives CDR1 SGHKS, CDR2 YYEKEE (reference sequence). The CDR3 runs 16 residues. The V and J ends lost 4 bases and 4 bases, in that order; junction bases with no gene match: 13. CDR3 region: CASSIDRGPALYEQYF. The CDR3 DNA follows: TGTGCCAGCAGCATCGACAGGGGCCCGGCCCTATACGAGCAGTACTTC.

The genes are TRBV10-3 and TRBJ1-5, with a tentative D call TRBD1 (6 bases). The CDR3 contains 16 residues. Trimming pared 3 bases from V and 6 bases from J, leaving 18 bases between. Germline V gene data show CDR1 as ENHRY and CDR2 as SYGVKD. CDR3 nucleotides: TGTGCCATCAGTGACCCAAACCAGGGGAATAGTCAGCCCCAGCATTTT. Translated: CAISDPNQGNSQPQHF.

The chain carries TRBV19 and TRBJ1-5; D unresolved. This CDR3 region has 14 residues. The germline V gene has CDR1 LNHDA and CDR2 SQIVND (reference sequence). Trimming took off 2 bases at V and 0 bases at J, with 5 bases between the two ends. In nucleotides, the CDR3 is TGTGCCAGTAGTATACCCTATAGCAATCAGCCCCAGCATTTT. It translates to CASSIPYSNQPQHF.

This rearrangement joins TRBV11-2 to TRBJ1-1; perhaps TRBD1 as D (5 bases). This CDR3 is built from 14 residues. Trimming left V 3 bases short and J 5 bases short, with 13 bases between. Per germline, CDR1 SGHAT and CDR2 FQNNGV. This CDR3 is CASSLGAGETEAFF. CDR3 nucleotide sequence: TGTGCCAGCAGCTTGGGTGCGGGGGAGACTGAAGCTTTCTTT.